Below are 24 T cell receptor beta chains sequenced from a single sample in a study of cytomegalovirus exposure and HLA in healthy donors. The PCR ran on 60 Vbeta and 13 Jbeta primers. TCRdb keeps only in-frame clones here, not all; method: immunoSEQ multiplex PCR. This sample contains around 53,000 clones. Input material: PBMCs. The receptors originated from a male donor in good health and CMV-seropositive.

The CDR3 region is CASGLLPGPYEQYF. The CDR3 coding sequence is TGTGCTAGTGGTTTATTACCGGGTCCCTACGAGCAGTACTTC. This chain uses TRBV12-5 with TRBJ2-7; D gene unclear. In germline, CDR1 is LGHNT, CDR2 FRNRAP. There are 14 residues in the CDR3. Deletions cut 3 bases from V and 2 bases from J, with 11 bases between.

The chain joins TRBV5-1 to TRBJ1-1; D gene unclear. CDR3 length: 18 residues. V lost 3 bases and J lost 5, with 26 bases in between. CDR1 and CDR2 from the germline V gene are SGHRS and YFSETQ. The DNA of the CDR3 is TGCGCCAGCAGCTCTGGTGTCGTCAGCCTGGGCCCGTGGACTGAAGCTTTCTTT. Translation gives CASSSGVVSLGPWTEAFF.

CDR3 sequence (DNA): TGTGCCAGCAGCTTACAGGGGGGGAACACCGGGGAGCTGTTTTTT. Translation: CASSLQGGNTGELFF. The rearrangement joins TRBV11-3 to TRBJ2-2, with D tentatively TRBD1 (7 bases). Trimming took off 2 bases at V and 1 base at J, with 8 bases between the two ends. Germline CDR1 is SGHNT and CDR2 is YENEEA. CDR3 length: 15 amino acids.

CDR3 loop: CSVKTGTANTEAFF. DNA of the CDR3: TGCAGCGTCAAGACCGGGACAGCGAACACTGAAGCTTTCTTT. The chain couples TRBV29-1 to TRBJ1-1; TRBD1 aligns across 7 bases. The CDR3 totals 14 residues. In germline, CDR1 is SQVTM, CDR2 ANQGSEA. Trimming cost V 6 bases and J 1 base; bases outside gene matches: 8.

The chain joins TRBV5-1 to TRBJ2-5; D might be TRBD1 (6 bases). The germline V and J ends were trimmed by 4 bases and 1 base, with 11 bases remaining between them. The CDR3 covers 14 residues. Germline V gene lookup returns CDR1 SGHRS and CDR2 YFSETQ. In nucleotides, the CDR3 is TGCGCCAGCAGCGTGACAGGAGTCCAAGAGACCCAGTACTTC. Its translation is CASSVTGVQETQYF.

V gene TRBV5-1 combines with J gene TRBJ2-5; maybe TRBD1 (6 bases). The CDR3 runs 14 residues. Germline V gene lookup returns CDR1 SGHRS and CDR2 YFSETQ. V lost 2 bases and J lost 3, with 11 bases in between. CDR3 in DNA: TGCGCCAGCAGCTTCAACAGGGTAGAAGAGACCCAGTACTTC. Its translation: CASSFNRVEETQYF.

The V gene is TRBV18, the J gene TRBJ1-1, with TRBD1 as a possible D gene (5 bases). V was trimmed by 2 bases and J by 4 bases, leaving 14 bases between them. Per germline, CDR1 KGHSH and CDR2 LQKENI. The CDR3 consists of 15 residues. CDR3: CASSPTLGHSTEAFF. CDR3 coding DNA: TGTGCCAGCTCACCAACGCTGGGGCACAGCACTGAAGCTTTCTTT.

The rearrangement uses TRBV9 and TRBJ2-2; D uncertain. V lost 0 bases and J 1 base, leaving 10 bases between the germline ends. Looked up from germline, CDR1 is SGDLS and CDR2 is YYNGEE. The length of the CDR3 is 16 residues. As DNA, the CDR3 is TGTGCCAGCAGCGTAGACGGCAGGTTGAACACCGGGGAGCTGTTTTTT. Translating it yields CASSVDGRLNTGELFF.

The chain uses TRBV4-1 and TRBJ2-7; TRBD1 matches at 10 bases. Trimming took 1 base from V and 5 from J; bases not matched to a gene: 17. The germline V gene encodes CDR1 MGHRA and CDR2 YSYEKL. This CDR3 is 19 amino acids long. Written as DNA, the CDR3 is TGCGCCAGCAGCCAAGCCGGGACAGGGGCCTATAATAGATTCCACGAGCAGTACTTC. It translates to CASSQAGTGAYNRFHEQYF.

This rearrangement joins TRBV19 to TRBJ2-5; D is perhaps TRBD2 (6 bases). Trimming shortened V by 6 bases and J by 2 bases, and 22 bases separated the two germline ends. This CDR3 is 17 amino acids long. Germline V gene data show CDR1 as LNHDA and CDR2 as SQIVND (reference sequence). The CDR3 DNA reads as TGTGCCAGTAGAACTCCCACCGGGACTGTCGGGCAAGAGACCCAGTACTTC. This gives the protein CASRTPTGTVGQETQYF. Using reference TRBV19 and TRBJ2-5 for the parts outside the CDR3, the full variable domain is DGGITQSPKYLFRKEGQNVTLSCEQNLNHDAMYWYRQDPGQGLRLIYYSQIVNDFQKGDIAEGYSVSREKKESFPLTVTSAQKNPTAFYLCASRTPTGTVGQETQYFGPGTRLLVL.

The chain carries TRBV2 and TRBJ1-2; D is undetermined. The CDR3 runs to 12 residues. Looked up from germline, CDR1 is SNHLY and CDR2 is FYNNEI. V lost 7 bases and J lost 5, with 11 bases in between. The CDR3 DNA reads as TGTGCCAGCACCCCCGACTCTTATGGCTACACCTTC. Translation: CASTPDSYGYTF.

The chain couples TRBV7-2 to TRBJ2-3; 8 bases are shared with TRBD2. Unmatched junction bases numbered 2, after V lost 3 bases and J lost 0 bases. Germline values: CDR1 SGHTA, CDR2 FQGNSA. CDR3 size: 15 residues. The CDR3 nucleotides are TGTGCCAGCAGCTTTCGGGGGGGTAGCACAGATACGCAGTATTTT. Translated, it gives CASSFRGGSTDTQYF.

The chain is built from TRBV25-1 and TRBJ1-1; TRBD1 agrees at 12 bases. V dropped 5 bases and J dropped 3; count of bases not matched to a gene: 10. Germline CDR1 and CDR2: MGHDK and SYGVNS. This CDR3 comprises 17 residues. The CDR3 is CASSNVPGQGADTEAFF. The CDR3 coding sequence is TGTGCCAGCAGTAACGTCCCGGGACAGGGGGCAGACACTGAAGCTTTCTTT.

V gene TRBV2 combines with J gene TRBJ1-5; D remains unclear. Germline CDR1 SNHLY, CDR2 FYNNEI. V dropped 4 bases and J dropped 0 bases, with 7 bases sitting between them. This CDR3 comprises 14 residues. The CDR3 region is CASSGGFSNQPQHF. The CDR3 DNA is TGTGCCAGCAGTGGCGGATTTAGCAATCAGCCCCAGCATTTT.

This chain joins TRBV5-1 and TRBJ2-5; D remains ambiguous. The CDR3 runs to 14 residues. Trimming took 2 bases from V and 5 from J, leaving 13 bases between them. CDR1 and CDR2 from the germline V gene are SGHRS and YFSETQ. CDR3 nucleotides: TGCGCCAGCAGCTTCGATCCCACAGTCGAGACCCAGTACTTC. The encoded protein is CASSFDPTVETQYF. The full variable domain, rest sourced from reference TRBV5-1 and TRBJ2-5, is KAGVTQTPRYLIKTRGQQVTLSCSPISGHRSVSWYQQTPGQGLQFLFEYFSETQRNKGNFPGRFSGRQFSNSRSEMNVSTLELGDSALYLCASSFDPTVETQYFGPGTRLLVL.

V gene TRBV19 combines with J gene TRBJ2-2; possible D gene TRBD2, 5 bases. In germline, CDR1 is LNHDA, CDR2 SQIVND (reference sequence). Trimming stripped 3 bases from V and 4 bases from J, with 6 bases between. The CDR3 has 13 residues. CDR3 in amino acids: CASSIGITGELFF. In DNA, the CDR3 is TGTGCCAGTAGTATCGGGATCACCGGGGAGCTGTTTTTT. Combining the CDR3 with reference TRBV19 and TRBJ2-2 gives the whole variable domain DGGITQSPKYLFRKEGQNVTLSCEQNLNHDAMYWYRQDPGQGLRLIYYSQIVNDFQKGDIAEGYSVSREKKESFPLTVTSAQKNPTAFYLCASSIGITGELFFGEGSRLTVL.

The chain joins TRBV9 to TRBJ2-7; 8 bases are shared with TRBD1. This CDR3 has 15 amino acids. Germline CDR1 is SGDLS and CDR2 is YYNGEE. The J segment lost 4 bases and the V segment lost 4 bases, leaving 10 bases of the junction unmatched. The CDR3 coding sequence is TGTGCCAGCAGCCCCCCCGGGACAGGAGGGTACGAGCAGTACTTC. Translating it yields CASSPPGTGGYEQYF.

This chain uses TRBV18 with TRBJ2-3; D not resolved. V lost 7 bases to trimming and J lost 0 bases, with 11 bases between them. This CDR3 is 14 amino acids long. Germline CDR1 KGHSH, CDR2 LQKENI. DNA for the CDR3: TGTGCCAGCTACGCAGGCCGAAGCACAGATACGCAGTATTTT. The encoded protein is CASYAGRSTDTQYF.

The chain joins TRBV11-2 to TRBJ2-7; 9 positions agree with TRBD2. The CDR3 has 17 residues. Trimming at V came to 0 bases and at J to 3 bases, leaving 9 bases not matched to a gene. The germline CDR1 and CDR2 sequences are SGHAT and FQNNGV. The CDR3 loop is CASSLELWRGGLYEQYF. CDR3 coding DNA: TGTGCCAGCAGCTTAGAGTTGTGGCGGGGGGGCCTCTACGAGCAGTACTTC.

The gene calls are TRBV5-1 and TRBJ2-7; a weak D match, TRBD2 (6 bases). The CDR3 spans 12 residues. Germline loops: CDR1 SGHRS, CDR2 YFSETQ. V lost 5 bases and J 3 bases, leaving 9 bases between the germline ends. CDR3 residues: CASSAGGYEQYF. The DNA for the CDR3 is TGCGCCAGCAGTGCCGGGGGCTACGAGCAGTACTTC.

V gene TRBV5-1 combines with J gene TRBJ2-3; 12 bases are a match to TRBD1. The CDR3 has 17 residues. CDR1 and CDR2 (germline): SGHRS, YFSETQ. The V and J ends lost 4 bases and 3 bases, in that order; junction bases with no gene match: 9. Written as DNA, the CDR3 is TGCGCCAGCAGCGTCCTCGGGACAGGGGGCGAGACAGATACGCAGTATTTT. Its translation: CASSVLGTGGETDTQYF.

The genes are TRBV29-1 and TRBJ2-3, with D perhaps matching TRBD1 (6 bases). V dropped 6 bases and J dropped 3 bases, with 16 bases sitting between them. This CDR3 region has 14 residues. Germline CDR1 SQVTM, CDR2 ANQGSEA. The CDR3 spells CSVLTGSRTDTQYF. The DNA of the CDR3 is TGCAGCGTCCTTACAGGGTCCAGGACAGATACGCAGTATTTT.

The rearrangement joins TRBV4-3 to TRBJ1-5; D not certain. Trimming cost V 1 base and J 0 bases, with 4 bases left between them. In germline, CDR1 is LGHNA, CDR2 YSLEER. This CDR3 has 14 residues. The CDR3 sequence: CASSQAYSNQPQHF. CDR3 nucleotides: TGCGCCAGCAGCCAAGCGTATAGCAATCAGCCCCAGCATTTT.

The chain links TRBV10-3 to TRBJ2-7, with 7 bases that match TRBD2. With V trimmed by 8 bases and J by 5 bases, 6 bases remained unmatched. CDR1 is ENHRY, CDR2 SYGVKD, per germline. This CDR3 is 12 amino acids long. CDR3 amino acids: CAIRAGYHEQYF. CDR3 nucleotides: TGTGCCATCCGAGCGGGGTATCACGAGCAGTACTTC.